This is a list of T cell receptor beta chains from one sample in a study of blood T cell repertoires in COVID-19. Profiled with immunoSEQ multiplex PCR; TCRdb holds only in-frame clones, not every one. The sample comprises around 62,000 clones, about nine tenths of which are singletons, and 40% to 55% rests with the top ten. Sequenced input: peripheral blood. These receptors all come from a woman in her sixties with COVID-19, enrolled during active disease. Both conserved end residues are part of each CDR3. The D gene is left open where the match is weak. Part of the rows lack a size; the others show once, few, many or a class for expanded clones.

TRBD1 | . | TRBJ1-3 | TRBV9 | TGTGCCAGCAGTCATCCGGTGAGACAGGGGGACTCTGGAAACACCATATATTTT | CASSHPVRQGDSGNTIYF
TRBD1 | . | TRBJ2-1 | TRBV3-1/TRBV3-2 | TGTGCCAGCAGCCGGGACAGGGGTGGCCTGGCCGATGAGCAGTTCTTC | CASSRDRGGLADEQFF
TRBD1 | . | TRBJ2-7 | TRBV28 | TGTGCCAGCAGTTTAGGGGACAGGGTCTACGAGCAGTACTTC | CASSLGDRVYEQYF
TRBD2 | . | TRBJ2-7 | TRBV10-2 | TGCGCCAGCAGACTAGCGGGAGCCTACGAGCAGTACTTC | CASRLAGAYEQYF
TRBD2 | . | TRBJ2-3 | TRBV11-3 | TGTGCCAGCAGCTTAGCGACTAGCGGGGACCTTAGCACAGATACGCAGTATTTT | CASSLATSGDLSTDTQYF
TRBD2 | . | TRBJ2-7 | TRBV13 | TGTGCCAGCAGACCCCCGGGACTAGCGGGCCCCTCCTACGAGCAGTACTTC | CASRPPGLAGPSYEQYF
TRBD1 | . | TRBJ1-1 | TRBV4-1 | TGCGCCAGCAGCCATGGACAGGGGGTTTCTGAAGCTTTCTTT | CASSHGQGVSEAFF
. | . | TRBJ2-3 | TRBV19 | TGTGCCAGTTCAGGGGTAACCCCCACAGATACGCAGTATTTT | CASSGVTPTDTQYF
. | . | TRBJ1-2 | TRBV11-3 | TGTGCCAGCAGCTTAGGGGCTGTTAACTATGGCTACACCTTC | CASSLGAVNYGYTF
TRBD1 | . | TRBJ1-4 | TRBV15 | TGTGCCACCAGCAGAGATCCTCCGACAGGGTCTAATGAAAAACTGTTTTTT | CATSRDPPTGSNEKLFF
TRBD2 | . | TRBJ2-3 | TRBV7-9 | TGTGCCAGCAGCTTAGGACTAGCGGGGTTGACAGATACGCAGTATTTT | CASSLGLAGLTDTQYF
. | . | TRBJ1-3 | TRBV9 | TGTGCCAGCAGCGACCAGGTTCTCACTGGAAACACCATATATTTT | CASSDQVLTGNTIYF
. | . | TRBJ1-2 | TRBV29-1 | TGCAGCGTTGGCGGGGGCAGGGGCTATGGCTACACCTTC | CSVGGGRGYGYTF
TRBD2 | once | TRBJ2-5 | TRBV27 | TGTGCCAGCAGTGCCTTGAGTAGCGGGGGGCCCTTCGAGACCCAGTACTTC | CASSALSSGGPFETQYF
TRBD1 | . | TRBJ1-5 | TRBV7-2 | TGTGCCAGCAGCTTAACGTGGCAGGGGGCTCAGCCCCAGCATTTT | CASSLTWQGAQPQHF
. | once | TRBJ2-5 | TRBV12-3/TRBV12-4 | TGTGCCAGCAGTTTGCAGGGGGAGACCCAGTACTTC | CASSLQGETQYF
TRBD2 | . | TRBJ2-4 | TRBV5-4 | TGTGCCAGCGGGACTAGCGGGATGAGTCAAAACATTCAGTACTTC | CASGTSGMSQNIQYF
TRBD2 | once | TRBJ2-1 | TRBV13 | TGTGCCAGCAGCTCAGGACTAGCGGTCTACAATGAGCAGTTCTTC | CASSSGLAVYNEQFF
TRBD2 | . | TRBJ2-3 | TRBV11-2 | TGTGCCAGCAGCTCCCCCCACGAGCGGGGGACATCTAGCACAGATACGCAGTATTTT | CASSSPHERGTSSTDTQYF
TRBD1 | . | TRBJ2-1 | TRBV28 | TGTGCCAGCAGTTTGGAACAGGGGGGCCCCAATGAGCAGTTCTTC | CASSLEQGGPNEQFF
. | . | TRBJ1-1 | TRBV19 | TGTGCCAGTAGTATGGAACAGTCTGAAGCTTTCTTT | CASSMEQSEAFF
. | . | TRBJ2-1 | TRBV27 | TGTGCCAGCAGTTTATCGGACGGGGGAGAGCAGTTCTTC | CASSLSDGGEQFF
. | . | TRBJ1-5 | TRBV6-6 | TGTGCCAGCAGCACGACGGGTTTTACCCAGCCCCAGCATTTT | CASSTTGFTQPQHF
. | . | TRBJ1-5 | TRBV14 | TGTGCCAGCAGCCAAGGGAGGGATCAGCCCCAGCATTTT | CASSQGRDQPQHF
TRBD2 | . | TRBJ2-2 | TRBV12-5 | TGTGCTAGTGGTTTGGTACTGACGGGGGGCACCGGGGAGCTGTTTTTT | CASGLVLTGGTGELFF
TRBD2 | . | TRBJ2-3 | TRBV9 | TGTGCCAGCAGCGCTCTAGCGGTAACTAGCACAGATACGCAGTATTTT | CASSALAVTSTDTQYF
. | . | TRBJ2-2 | TRBV6-2/TRBV6-3 | TGTGCCAGCAGTGTGACAGAGTACACCGGGGAGCTGTTTTTT | CASSVTEYTGELFF
TRBD1 | once | TRBJ1-2 | TRBV3-1/TRBV3-2 | TGTGCCAGCAGCCGATTACAGGGGGCCCCCGGGCACTATGGCTACACCTTC | CASSRLQGAPGHYGYTF
. | . | TRBJ1-4 | TRBV25-1 | TGTGCCAGCAGTGATTTACAGGCAACTAATGAAAAACTGTTTTTT | CASSDLQATNEKLFF
TRBD2 | . | TRBJ2-7 | TRBV7-2 | TGTGCCAGCAGCTCGGGACTAGCGGGGGCTTACGAGCAGTACTTC | CASSSGLAGAYEQYF
. | . | TRBJ1-2 | TRBV6-2/TRBV6-3 | TGTGCCAGCAGCCCGCCTAGGGCGGGACCTCGTTATGGCTACACCTTC | CASSPPRAGPRYGYTF
. | . | TRBJ2-2 | TRBV6-4 | TGTGCCAGCAGACGGGAAGGGCGGACCGGGGAGCTGTTTTTT | CASRREGRTGELFF
. | . | TRBJ2-3 | TRBV28 | TGTGCCAGCAGTTCGGCCCTAGCCGTCGTAGATACGCAGTATTTT | CASSSALAVVDTQYF
. | . | TRBJ2-1 | TRBV4-2 | TGTGCCAGCAGCCAGGCCACAGCCTACCTCAATGAGCAGTTCTTC | CASSQATAYLNEQFF
. | . | TRBJ2-3 | TRBV6-5 | TGTGCCAGCAGCCGACAGATTAGCACAGATACGCAGTATTTT | CASSRQISTDTQYF
TRBD2 | . | TRBJ2-5 | TRBV28 | TGTGCCAGCAGTTTACTCCATTCACCGGGACTAGCGGGAGTACCCCTAGAGACCCAGTACTTC | CASSLLHSPGLAGVPLETQYF
. | . | TRBJ1-1 | TRBV23-1 | TGCGCCAGCAGTCAATCATCTGGGGGAGGCATAAAGGACACTGAAGCTTTCTTT | CASSQSSGGGIKDTEAFF
. | once | TRBJ1-1 | TRBV7-9 | TGTGCCAGCAGCCCAAGGACAGTCATGAACACTGAAGCTTTCTTT | CASSPRTVMNTEAFF
TRBD1 | . | TRBJ1-1 | TRBV6-5 | TGTGCCAGCAGTTACTCGACCGGGACAGTGAACACTGAAGCTTTCTTT | CASSYSTGTVNTEAFF
. | . | TRBJ2-3 | TRBV15 | TGTGCCACCAGCAGACAGGTTTCCTTCACAGATACGCAGTATTTT | CATSRQVSFTDTQYF
. | . | TRBJ2-5 | TRBV3-1/TRBV3-2 | TGTGCCAGCAGCCAAAGTGGGAGTGGTGAGACCCAGTACTTC | CASSQSGSGETQYF
. | . | TRBJ1-1 | TRBV25-1 | TGTGCCAGCAGGACAGACAACACTGAAGCTTTCTTT | CASRTDNTEAFF
TRBD2 | . | TRBJ2-2 | TRBV6-5 | TGTGCCAGCAGGGGACTAGCGCGTCACACCGGGGAGCTGTTTTTT | CASRGLARHTGELFF
TRBD1 | . | TRBJ1-4 | TRBV4-1 | TGCGCCAGCAGCCCCGGGACAGGGCGGGAAAAACTGTTTTTT | CASSPGTGREKLFF
TRBD2 | . | TRBJ2-3 | TRBV10-3 | TGTGCCATCAGTCTAGCGGGAATAGGCACAGATACGCAGTATTTT | CAISLAGIGTDTQYF
TRBD2 | . | TRBJ2-3 | TRBV6-5 | TGTGCCAGCAGTTATCGCGAAAGCGGGAGGGCAGATACGCAGTATTTT | CASSYRESGRADTQYF
TRBD1 | once | TRBJ1-1 | TRBV30 | TGTGCCTGGAGCGTAATCCAGACAGGGGGGGGTGAAGCTTTCTTT | CAWSVIQTGGGEAFF
. | . | TRBJ1-5 | TRBV6-9 | TGTGCCAGCAGTTTGGAGAGGGCCGTTAATCAGCCCCAGCATTTT | CASSLERAVNQPQHF
. | few | TRBJ2-7 | TRBV11-3 | TGTGCCAGCAGCTTAGAACTCCTCTACGAGCAGTACTTC | CASSLELLYEQYF